Listed here are 30 T cell receptor beta chains from one sample, sequenced in a study of shared clonotypes between healthy human individuals. Assay used: immunoSEQ multiplex PCR; TCRdb lists only in-frame clones, some missing. The sample carries around 600,000 clones, about 95% recorded once. It was CD45RO-negative cells, positively selected for CCR7, that made up naive CD8 cells, with terminally differentiated effector memory CD45RA+ cells excluded. Source material: naive CD8+ T cells sorted from blood. Source of these receptors: a woman aged 25 to 39 in good health.

The chain carries TRBV5-4 and TRBJ2-7; 7 nucleotides align to TRBD1. With V trimmed by 4 bases and J by 5 bases, 3 bases remained unmatched. Germline CDR1 reads SGHNT; CDR2 reads YYREEE (reference sequence). The CDR3 has 12 residues. The CDR3 DNA reads as TGTGCCAGCAGCGCAGGGACAGACGAGCAGTACTTC. Its protein product is CASSAGTDEQYF.

The chain recombines TRBV9 with TRBJ2-1; D assignment may be TRBD1 or TRBD2 (5 bases each). Per the germline V gene, CDR1 is SGDLS and CDR2 is YYNGEE. This CDR3 comprises 16 residues. Deletions cut 5 bases from V and 4 bases from J, with 19 bases between. CDR3 nucleotide sequence: TGTGCCAGCAGAGGAGACAGCGGCCTAGGGTACAATGAGCAGTTCTTC. This translates into CASRGDSGLGYNEQFF.

The chain uses TRBV27 and TRBJ2-7; D is perhaps TRBD1 (7 bases). Germline-derived CDR1 and CDR2 are MNHEY and SMNVEV (reference sequence). The V end was cut by 3 bases, the J end by 3 bases, with 15 bases between. This CDR3 is 15 amino acids long. The CDR3 region is CASSLGRGQYYEQYF. The CDR3 nucleotides are TGTGCCAGCAGTTTGGGGCGGGGACAGTACTACGAGCAGTACTTC.

The rearrangement uses TRBV13 and TRBJ1-1; D gene ambiguous. Germline V lookup: CDR1 PRHDT, CDR2 FYEKMQ (reference sequence). This CDR3 is 11 amino acids long. Trimming stripped 5 bases from V and 7 bases from J, with 8 bases between. The CDR3 DNA reads as TGTGCCAGCAGCGAAGACGGTGAAGCTTTCTTT. Protein sequence: CASSEDGEAFF.

This chain uses TRBV19 with TRBJ2-5; D perhaps matches TRBD1 (6 bases). The end of the DNA aligns better with TRBJ2-7, so the J call may be wrong. Germline CDR1 and CDR2: LNHDA and SQIVND (reference sequence). The CDR3 is 14 residues long. CDR3 sequence reads: CASSIAGQTYEQYF. The CDR3 nucleotides read TGTGCCAGTAGTATTGCAGGACAGACTTACGAGCAGTACTTC.

J is TRBJ2-2 and V is TRBV7-9; 8 bases are shared with TRBD1. CDR1 and CDR2 from the germline V gene are SEHNR and FQNEAQ (reference sequence). The CDR3 covers 14 residues. Germline trimming cut 5 bases from V and 6 bases from J; bases unmatched to any gene: 5. The CDR3 here is CASSGDRGPGELFF. Written as DNA, the CDR3 is TGTGCCAGCAGCGGCGACAGGGGACCCGGGGAGCTGTTTTTT.

The genes are TRBV4-2 and TRBJ2-5, with 9 bases matching TRBD2. The J call may be in error: the DNA end matches TRBJ2-7 better. CDR1 is LGHNA and CDR2 is YNFKEQ in the germline V gene. The CDR3 spans 15 residues. The CDR3 sequence is CASSQEGLAGTEQYF. The CDR3 DNA reads TGTGCCAGCAGCCAAGAAGGTCTAGCGGGAACCGAGCAGTACTTC.

This clone has a single count. The rearrangement joins TRBV4-1 to TRBJ2-7, with 14 bases aligning to TRBD2. Trimming cost V 3 bases and J 0 bases; bases outside gene matches: 1. The germline V gene encodes CDR1 MGHRA and CDR2 YSYEKL. The CDR3 is 16 amino acids. The CDR3 is CASSHGTSGSSYEQYF. CDR3 DNA sequence: TGCGCCAGCAGCCACGGGACTAGCGGGAGCTCCTACGAGCAGTACTTC.

This chain connects TRBV28 to TRBJ2-7; unclear D gene. Germline loops: CDR1 MDHEN, CDR2 SYDVKM. This CDR3 contains 16 residues. V lost 5 bases and J lost 0, with 17 bases in between. The chain's CDR3 is CASSLSLGRSSYEQYF. The CDR3 nucleotides are TGTGCCAGCAGTCTTTCTTTAGGCAGGAGCTCCTACGAGCAGTACTTC.

J is TRBJ2-7 and V is TRBV27; 9 nucleotides line up with TRBD1. CDR1 MNHEY and CDR2 SMNVEV come from the germline V gene (reference sequence). The CDR3 is 14 residues long. Trimming at V came to 5 bases and at J to 2 bases, leaving 4 bases not matched to a gene. The CDR3 protein is CASSEDRGAYEQYF. CDR3 coding DNA: TGTGCCAGCAGTGAGGACAGGGGAGCCTACGAGCAGTACTTC.

The chain combines TRBV19 with TRBJ2-1; 8 bases fit TRBD2. V lost 2 bases, J lost 1 base, and 7 bases stayed unmatched. The CDR3 contains 17 residues. Germline CDR1 is LNHDA and CDR2 is SQIVND (reference sequence). CDR3 protein: CASSIQLAADSYNEQFF. Written as DNA, the CDR3 is TGTGCCAGTAGTATACAACTAGCGGCCGATTCCTACAATGAGCAGTTCTTC.

This clone was seen a single time. The genes are TRBV5-1 and TRBJ2-5; a possible D gene is TRBD1 (6 bases). The germline gives CDR1 SGHRS, CDR2 YFSETQ. The CDR3 runs to 14 residues. Trimming left V 0 bases short and J 1 base short, with 7 bases between. The DNA of the CDR3 is TGCGCCAGCAGCTTGGTGGACAGCCAAGAGACCCAGTACTTC. It is translated as CASSLVDSQETQYF.

The chain joins TRBV28 to TRBJ1-5; 7 nucleotides agree with TRBD1. CDR3 length equals 14 residues. V was pared by 6 bases and J by 6 bases, with 8 bases of the junction left unmatched. The germline V gene encodes CDR1 MDHEN and CDR2 SYDVKM. CDR3 in DNA: TGTGCCAGCAGCCGACAGGGTAGGGGTCAGCCCCAGCATTTT. This gives the protein CASSRQGRGQPQHF.

This clone was seen a few times. V gene TRBV7-2 combines with J gene TRBJ2-7; D not resolved. CDR1 SGHTA and CDR2 FQGNSA come from the germline V gene. V lost 6 bases to trimming and J lost 3 bases, with 12 bases between them. The CDR3 consists of 13 residues. CDR3 coding DNA: TGTGCCAGCAGACCAACGCCCAGCTACGAGCAGTACTTC. Amino acid sequence: CASRPTPSYEQYF. The entire variable domain, with the rest obtained from reference TRBV7-2 and TRBJ2-7, is as follows: GAGVSQSPSNKVTEKGKDVELRCDPISGHTALYWYRQSLGQGLEFLIYFQGNSAPDKSGLPSDRFSAERTGGSVSTLTIQRTQQEDSAVYLCASRPTPSYEQYFGPGTRLTVT.

The rearrangement links TRBV6-5 to TRBJ2-1; TRBD2 aligns across 7 bases. J lost 5 bases, V lost 5 bases, and 6 bases had no gene match. Germline CDR1 reads MNHEY; CDR2 reads SVGAGI. This CDR3 is built from 14 residues. In DNA, the CDR3 is TGTGCCAGCAGTCACAACGGGAGGCACAATGAGCAGTTCTTC. This encodes CASSHNGRHNEQFF.

This chain joins TRBV28 and TRBJ1-1; TRBD1 might be the D (6 bases). Trimming removed 6 bases from V and 8 bases from J, with 16 bases in between. Germline values: CDR1 MDHEN, CDR2 SYDVKM. There are 13 residues in the CDR3. The CDR3 is CASRPGVGREAFF. DNA of the CDR3: TGTGCCAGCAGGCCAGGGGTGGGCAGAGAAGCTTTCTTT.

The chain joins TRBV7-6 to TRBJ1-3; D is possibly TRBD1 (5 bases). V shed 1 base and J shed 0 bases, with 13 bases lying between them. This CDR3 contains 17 residues. The germline CDR1 and CDR2 sequences are SGHVS and FNYEAQ. Here the CDR3 reads CASSLEGENSSGNTIYF. CDR3 nucleotide sequence: TGTGCCAGCAGCTTAGAAGGGGAGAACAGCTCTGGAAACACCATATATTTT.

About this clone: Other DNA sequences from this sample encode an identical CDR3 as well. This chain uses TRBV19 with TRBJ2-5; D unresolved. Germline assignment: CDR1 LNHDA and CDR2 SQIVND (reference sequence). Trimming cost V 0 bases and J 3 bases, with 5 bases left between them. The CDR3 covers 13 residues. In DNA form, the CDR3 reads TGTGCCAGTAGTATAGATGGGGAAGAGACCCAGTACTTC. It is translated as CASSIDGEETQYF. Full variable domain (remainder filled in from reference TRBV19 and TRBJ2-5): DGGITQSPKYLFRKEGQNVTLSCEQNLNHDAMYWYRQDPGQGLRLIYYSQIVNDFQKGDIAEGYSVSREKKESFPLTVTSAQKNPTAFYLCASSIDGEETQYFGPGTRLLVL.

V is TRBV19 and J is TRBJ2-1; TRBD2 agrees at 14 bases. Trimming took 11 bases from V and 8 from J; bases not matched to a gene: 14. Germline CDR1 and CDR2: LNHDA and SQIVND (reference sequence). This CDR3 has 16 residues. In DNA form, the CDR3 reads TGTGCCGTAAGGGGGACTAGCGGGAGTCAGAGGGATGAGCAGTTCTTC. The encoded protein is CAVRGTSGSQRDEQFF.

This rearrangement joins TRBV28 to TRBJ1-1; 10 bases line up with TRBD1. Looked up from germline, CDR1 is MDHEN and CDR2 is SYDVKM. The CDR3 is made up of 19 amino acids. Trimming removed 3 bases from V and 7 bases from J; junction bases left unmatched: 20. In DNA form, the CDR3 reads TGTGCCAGCAGTTTCCCCTGGACAGGGGGAGCCCAGGATTTCGGTGAAGCTTTCTTT. The encoded protein is CASSFPWTGGAQDFGEAFF.

This chain connects TRBV2 to TRBJ2-7; 9 nucleotides line up with TRBD2. V lost 8 bases, J lost 6 bases, and 8 bases stayed unmatched. Germline V gives CDR1 SNHLY, CDR2 FYNNEI. The CDR3 sequence is 13 residues long. The CDR3 bases are TGTGCCAGCGGCTTAGCGGGAGCTTTCGAGCAGTACTTC. This sequence encodes CASGLAGAFEQYF. The full variable domain, with the rest looked up from reference TRBV2 and TRBJ2-7, is EPEVTQTPSHQVTQMGQEVILRCVPISNHLYFYWYRQILGQKVEFLVSFYNNEISEKSEIFDDQFSVERPDGSNFTLKIRSTKLEDSAMYFCASGLAGAFEQYFGPGTRLTVT.

The chain carries TRBV28 and TRBJ1-4; D gene ambiguous. V lost 2 bases and J lost 7, with 8 bases in between. The germline V gene encodes CDR1 MDHEN and CDR2 SYDVKM. This CDR3 has 13 amino acids. The CDR3 DNA follows: TGTGCCAGCAGTTTAGGGGTGGGTGAAAAACTGTTTTTT. It is translated as CASSLGVGEKLFF. Supplemented by reference TRBV28 and TRBJ1-4, the full variable domain reads DVKVTQSSRYLVKRTGEKVFLECVQDMDHENMFWYRQDPGLGLRLIYFSYDVKMKEKGDIPEGYSVSREKKERFSLILESASTNQTSMYLCASSLGVGEKLFFGSGTQLSVL.

V and J are TRBV28 and TRBJ1-5; a weak D match, TRBD1 (5 bases). V gave up 3 bases and J gave up 7 bases, with 16 bases separating them. The germline V gene has CDR1 MDHEN and CDR2 SYDVKM. The CDR3 consists of 15 residues. This CDR3 is CASSFGGVGVQPQHF. The CDR3 DNA is TGTGCCAGCAGTTTCGGGGGGGTCGGGGTGCAGCCCCAGCATTTT.

The chain joins TRBV19 to TRBJ2-5; D is unresolved. Trimming cost V 2 bases and J 7 bases, with 14 bases left between them. CDR1 is LNHDA and CDR2 is SQIVND in the germline V gene (reference sequence). CDR3 size: 14 residues. CDR3 residues: CASSILEQNGTQYF. The CDR3 region has the DNA TGTGCCAGTAGTATATTAGAACAGAACGGGACCCAGTACTTC. Based on the CDR3 plus reference TRBV19 and TRBJ2-5, the full variable domain is DGGITQSPKYLFRKEGQNVTLSCEQNLNHDAMYWYRQDPGQGLRLIYYSQIVNDFQKGDIAEGYSVSREKKESFPLTVTSAQKNPTAFYLCASSILEQNGTQYFGPGTRLLVL.

The chain links TRBV7-9 to TRBJ2-7, with unresolved D. V lost 5 bases and J 3 bases, leaving 8 bases between the germline ends. CDR3 length: 12 amino acids. Per the germline V gene, CDR1 is SEHNR and CDR2 is FQNEAQ (reference sequence). The CDR3 bases are TGTGCCAGCAGCCAGCGAGGCTACGAGCAGTACTTC. Translation gives CASSQRGYEQYF.

Here the CDR3 DNA reads TGCGCCAGCAGCTTGGCGGGGACAGGAAACACCGGGGAGCTGTTTTTT. It is translated as CASSLAGTGNTGELFF. The chain uses TRBV5-1 and TRBJ2-2; TRBD1 aligns across 8 bases. Looked up from germline, CDR1 is SGHRS and CDR2 is YFSETQ. The CDR3 consists of 16 residues. The ends lost 0 bases at V and 2 bases at J; junction bases unmatched: 3.

The chain couples TRBV6-1 to TRBJ1-2; D possibly corresponds to TRBD1 (6 bases). V shed 3 bases and J shed 6 bases, with 14 bases lying between them. The V gene's germline CDR1 is MNHNS and CDR2 SASEGT. The CDR3 length is 14 residues. The DNA of the CDR3 is TGTGCCAGCAGTGACCTCCGGACAGTTGATGGCTACACCTTC. It codes for CASSDLRTVDGYTF.

This chain joins TRBV5-1 and TRBJ2-3; 11 nucleotides agree with TRBD2. The CDR3 has 16 residues. The V gene end was trimmed by 4 bases and the J gene end by 3 bases; junction bases not matched to a gene: 7. Germline CDR1 and CDR2: SGHRS and YFSETQ. CDR3 sequence reads: CASSPRLAGQTDTQYF. CDR3 coding DNA: TGCGCCAGCAGCCCCAGACTAGCGGGACAGACAGATACGCAGTATTTT.

The rearrangement links TRBV4-1 to TRBJ1-1; D ambiguous. This CDR3 spans 14 amino acids. Germline V gives CDR1 MGHRA, CDR2 YSYEKL. Deletions cut 1 base from V and 0 bases from J, with 6 bases between. The CDR3 sequence: CASSQVSMNTEAFF. The CDR3 DNA reads as TGCGCCAGCAGCCAAGTATCGATGAACACTGAAGCTTTCTTT.

This clone appeared once. The chain recombines TRBV29-1 with TRBJ2-7; D tentatively fits TRBD1 or TRBD2 (6 bases each). V dropped 4 bases and J dropped 6 bases, with 19 bases sitting between them. This CDR3 contains 14 residues. Germline V gives CDR1 SQVTM, CDR2 ANQGSEA. The CDR3: CSVGGGQGRFEQYF. The CDR3 DNA reads as TGCAGCGTTGGTGGTGGCCAGGGGAGGTTCGAGCAGTACTTC.